The 10 T cell receptor beta chains in this list originate from one sample, sequenced in a study of blood T cell repertoires in COVID-19. Sequenced by immunoSEQ multiplex PCR; TCRdb stores in-frame clones only, minus some. The table has over 20,000 clones, approximately 90% seen once. Sequenced sample: peripheral blood. All receptors derive from a man between 50 and 59 years old with active COVID-19.

As DNA, the CDR3 is TGTGCCAGCAGCTACGACAAGAGCACAGATACGCAGTATTTT. It is translated as CASSYDKSTDTQYF. The chain combines TRBV7-9 with TRBJ2-3; D is uncertain. This CDR3 region has 14 residues. V shed 4 bases and J shed 0 bases, with 8 bases lying between them. The germline V gene encodes CDR1 SEHNR and CDR2 FQNEAQ (reference sequence).

The chain uses TRBV19 and TRBJ1-1; 12 nucleotides line up with TRBD1. The length of the CDR3 is 14 residues. V shed 7 bases and J 5 bases; nucleotides not matched to a gene: 5. CDR1 LNHDA and CDR2 SQIVND come from the germline V gene (reference sequence). CDR3 loop: CASKRDRGLTEAFF. The CDR3 DNA follows: TGTGCCAGTAAAAGGGACAGGGGGCTTACTGAAGCTTTCTTT.

The chain is built from TRBV3-1 (or the pseudogene TRBV3-2) and TRBJ2-5, with TRBD2 identical over 11 bases. The CDR3 has 17 residues. The ends lost 4 bases at V and 5 bases at J; junction bases unmatched: 12. Per the germline V gene, CDR1 is LGHDT and CDR2 is YNNKEL (reference sequence). The CDR3 sequence is CASSPRVAGGPGETQYF. The CDR3 nucleotides read TGTGCCAGCAGCCCTCGGGTAGCGGGGGGGCCTGGGGAGACCCAGTACTTC.

The J gene is TRBJ2-7, the V gene TRBV5-1; TRBD2 aligns across 7 bases. The V gene's germline CDR1 is SGHRS and CDR2 YFSETQ. The length of the CDR3 is 18 residues. With V trimmed by 4 bases and J by 4 bases, 20 bases remained unmatched. The CDR3 sequence is CASSLGVGGKRELYEQYF. CDR3 DNA sequence: TGCGCCAGCAGCCTGGGAGTGGGCGGCAAGCGGGAACTGTACGAGCAGTACTTC.

This clone was seen once. The chain has TRBV15 and TRBJ2-7, with D perhaps matching TRBD1 (6 bases). The CDR3 consists of 14 residues. Trimming pared 1 base from V and 5 bases from J, leaving 12 bases between. The germline gives CDR1 LNHNV, CDR2 YYDKDF (reference sequence). The CDR3 DNA sequence: TGTGCCACCAGCAGAGGGGGGCCCGTTGACGAGCAGTACTTC. Protein product: CATSRGGPVDEQYF. Complete variable domain (other parts from reference TRBV15 and TRBJ2-7): DAMVIQNPRYQVTQFGKPVTLSCSQTLNHNVMYWYQQKSSQAPKLLFHYYDKDFNNEADTPDNFQSRRPNTSFCFLDIRSPGLGDTAMYLCATSRGGPVDEQYFGPGTRLTVT.

This chain links TRBV18 with TRBJ2-7; D might be TRBD2 (5 bases). Trimming shortened V by 4 bases and J by 5 bases, and 12 bases separated the two germline ends. The CDR3 is 13 amino acids. Germline V gives CDR1 KGHSH, CDR2 LQKENI. CDR3 region: CASSRESRNEQYF. In DNA, the CDR3 is TGTGCCAGCTCACGGGAGTCGAGGAACGAGCAGTACTTC.

The chain uses TRBV12-3 or TRBV12-4 and TRBJ1-1, with D uncertain. This CDR3 region has 12 residues. Trimming removed 7 bases at V and 3 bases at J, with 9 bases between. In DNA, the CDR3 is TGTGCCAGCAAAGAGGGATACACTGAAGCTTTCTTT. Its translation is CASKEGYTEAFF.

The gene calls are TRBV9 and TRBJ2-1; D possibly corresponds to TRBD1 (5 bases). V dropped 2 bases and J dropped 5 bases, with 8 bases sitting between them. Per germline, CDR1 SGDLS and CDR2 YYNGEE. The CDR3 loop spans 13 amino acids. This chain's CDR3 is CASSVQGHNEQFF. CDR3 sequence (DNA): TGTGCCAGCAGCGTTCAGGGCCACAATGAGCAGTTCTTC. The full variable domain, with the rest looked up from reference TRBV9 and TRBJ2-1, is DSGVTQTPKHLITATGQRVTLRCSPRSGDLSVYWYQQSLDQGLQFLIQYYNGEERAKGNILERFSAQQFPDLHSELNLSSLELGDSALYFCASSVQGHNEQFFGPGTRLTVL.

This chain uses TRBV18 with TRBJ1-3; perhaps TRBD1 as D (5 bases). V was shortened by 6 bases and J by 7 bases, with 16 bases between the two germline ends. The CDR3 extends over 14 amino acids. Germline CDR1 KGHSH, CDR2 LQKENI. The CDR3 here is CASSAWGGDNTIYF. CDR3 coding DNA: TGTGCCAGCTCCGCCTGGGGAGGGGACAACACCATATATTTT.

As to this clone: Germline and junction disagree at one end, which may indicate a read error. This CDR3 is also generated by other DNA sequences in the sample. This chain links TRBV10-3 with TRBJ1-6; possible D gene TRBD1, 6 bases. The CDR3 contains 16 residues. Per germline, CDR1 ENHRY and CDR2 SYGVKD. Here the CDR3 DNA reads TGTGCTATCAGTGAGTCGAAGGCAGGGGCAGGTTCACCCCTCCACTTT. Translated: CAISESKAGAGSPLHF.